This T cell receptor (beta chain) was profiled in a study of patients and donors after allogeneic stem cell transplantation. Each CDR3 protein gets one entry after TCRdb re-called the RT-PCR reads with MiXCR. This sample has about 25,000 distinct CDR3 sequences, with 8.1% found just once. This clonotype was seen ten or more times. CDR3 length equals 15 residues. CDR1 is MNHEY and CDR2 is SMNVEV in the germline V gene (reference sequence). V lost 0 bases and J lost 4, with 10 bases in between. The TCR originated in a human donor who was either an allogeneic HSCT recipient or a stem cell or donor lymphocyte infusion donor (not recorded which). It is not recorded whose cells these are; they may come from a transplant donor. The sequencing input was blood, either unsorted or a sorted T cell fraction (not recorded which). This sequence joins TRBV27 and TRBJ1-5; D possibly corresponds to TRBD1 (5 bases). CDR3 nucleotide sequence: TGTGCCAGCAGTTTATCCCGGACACCTAATCAGCCCCAGCATTTT. This sequence encodes CASSLSRTPNQPQHF.